This T cell receptor (beta chain) comes out of a study of monozygotic twins with inflammatory bowel disease. Study-level results: Repertoire similarity did not separate concordant from discordant twins, possibly from limited power.

In the case of this clonotype: The antigen remains undetermined.

No sorting of T cells preceded isolation of total RNA from whole blood. The germline CDR1 and CDR2 sequences are MGHDK and SYGVNS. The CDR3 is 16 residues long. The unique tags termed UMIs, each holding a 6-nucleotide sample barcode, were added by means of template switching. TCRdb reprocessed the 5' RACE reads, keeping one entry per CDR3 protein, no DNA. The sample data list 150,000 or so distinct CDR3 sequences. The sequence was collected from a human donor with ulcerative colitis or Crohn's disease, or a healthy co-twin of an affected twin (not recorded which). Sequenced material: blood. The chain couples TRBV25-1 to TRBJ2-3; the D call from TCRdb, TRBD2, cannot be confirmed without DNA. The CDR3 spells CASSGELAGGTDTQYF.